This entry features one T cell receptor (beta chain) sequence. Its antigen remains unidentified. The CDR3 runs to 15 residues. Trimming took 7 bases from V and 0 from J, leaving 12 bases between them. The V gene's germline CDR1 is MNHNS and CDR2 SASEGT. The data are from a study of T cells in localized non-small cell lung cancer. This table comes from immunoSEQ multiplex PCR, and its TCRdb copy is limited to in-frame clones, with some not included. Seen here are tens of thousands of clones, about 80% observed once, and the top ten hold around 16%. General study results and limits: Detection in adjacent lung was observed for a median around 59 of the top 100 tumor clones. Uninvolved adjacent lung showed peak T cell clonality, exceeding tumor. Multi-region tumor sequencing was not done, so intratumor heterogeneity could not be excluded.

Sequencing was performed on peripheral blood, taken before any cancer treatment. The chain combines TRBV6-1 with TRBJ2-2, with D perhaps being TRBD1 or TRBD2 (5 bases each). The receptor comes from a male donor aged 60 or over with stage III squamous cell lung carcinoma. The CDR3 region has the DNA TGTGCCAGCACCCGGGACCAAACGAACACCGGGGAGCTGTTTTTT. Encoded protein: CASTRDQTNTGELFF.